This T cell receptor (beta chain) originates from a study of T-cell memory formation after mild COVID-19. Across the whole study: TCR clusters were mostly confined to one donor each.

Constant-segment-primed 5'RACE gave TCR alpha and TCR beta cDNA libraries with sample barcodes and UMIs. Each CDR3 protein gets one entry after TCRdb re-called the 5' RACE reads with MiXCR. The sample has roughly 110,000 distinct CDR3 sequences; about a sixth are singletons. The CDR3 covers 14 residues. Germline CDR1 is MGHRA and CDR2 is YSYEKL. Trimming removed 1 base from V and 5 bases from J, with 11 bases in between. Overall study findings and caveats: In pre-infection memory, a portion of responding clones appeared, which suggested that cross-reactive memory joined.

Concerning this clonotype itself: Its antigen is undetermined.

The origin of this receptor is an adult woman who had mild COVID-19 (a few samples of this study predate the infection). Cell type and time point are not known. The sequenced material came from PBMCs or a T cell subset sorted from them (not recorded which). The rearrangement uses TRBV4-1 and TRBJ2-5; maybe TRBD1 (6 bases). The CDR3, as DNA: TGCGCCAGCAGCCAAGGGGGGCCCGGGGAGACCCAGTACTTC. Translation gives CASSQGGPGETQYF.